The 10 T cell receptor beta chains below all came from one sample that was sequenced in a study of T-cell reconstitution after alpha-beta-depleted transplantation in children. Preparing the TCRbeta library involved the use of unique molecular identifiers. TCRdb reprocessed the PCR reads via MiXCR and lists one record per CDR3 protein. The sample holds 190,000 or so distinct CDR3 sequences; roughly 6.5% are singletons and the top ten take under 5%. The input for sequencing was PBMCs, taken before TCRalphabeta/CD19-depleted stem cell transplant. The receptors originated from a girl under two years old with combined immunodeficiency, due to receive a stem cell transplant.

The chain links TRBV12-5 to TRBJ2-2; 10 bases map to TRBD2. This CDR3 comprises 20 residues. J gave up 5 bases and V 4 bases, and 19 bases lay outside the gene matches. Germline V gene lookup returns CDR1 LGHNT and CDR2 FRNRAP. The CDR3 nucleotides are TGTGCTAGTGGTTCAGTACTCTCAGCGGGGGGGCTTGTTGGGACCGGGGAGCTGTTTTTT. Its translation is CASGSVLSAGGLVGTGELFF.

This clonotype was recorded at least ten times. V and J are TRBV29-1 and TRBJ1-1, with TRBD1 identical over 7 bases. After removal of 6 bases from V and 4 bases from J, the junction contained 5 bases not matched to a gene. CDR1 is SQVTM and CDR2 is ANQGSEA in the germline V gene. CDR3 length: 12 amino acids. The CDR3 DNA sequence: TGCAGCGTGGACTCAGGGGGCACTGAAGCTTTCTTT. It translates to CSVDSGGTEAFF.

This rearrangement joins TRBV7-2 to TRBJ2-7, with 7 bases lining up with TRBD2. CDR3 length: 15 residues. J gave up 2 bases and V 5 bases, and 9 bases lay outside the gene matches. Looked up from germline, CDR1 is SGHTA and CDR2 is FQGNSA. The DNA of the CDR3 is TGTGCCAGCAGCCGTGGGCTAGCGGAAGCCTACGAGCAGTACTTC. Protein product: CASSRGLAEAYEQYF. The full variable domain, its missing parts supplied by reference TRBV7-2 and TRBJ2-7, is GAGVSQSPSNKVTEKGKDVELRCDPISGHTALYWYRQSLGQGLEFLIYFQGNSAPDKSGLPSDRFSAERTGGSVSTLTIQRTQQEDSAVYLCASSRGLAEAYEQYFGPGTRLTVT.

Many counts were recorded for this clonotype. The J gene is TRBJ1-5, the V gene TRBV18; no clear D gene. V lost 3 bases to trimming and J lost 2 bases, with 11 bases between them. The length of the CDR3 is 15 residues. Germline values: CDR1 KGHSH, CDR2 LQKENI. CDR3 DNA: TGTGCCAGCTCACCCACCTCTGGCGGCAATCAGCCCCAGCATTTT. Translating it yields CASSPTSGGNQPQHF.

Many counts were recorded for this clonotype. This sequence joins TRBV7-2 and TRBJ2-1; D is ambiguous. Deletions cut 0 bases from V and 1 base from J, with 10 bases between. The CDR3 extends over 16 amino acids. CDR1 is SGHTA and CDR2 is FQGNSA in the germline V gene. CDR3 DNA sequence: TGTGCCAGCAGCTTAGCGCAGTCTTGGTCCTACAATGAGCAGTTCTTC. As protein: CASSLAQSWSYNEQFF.

V is TRBV10-3 and J is TRBJ2-7, with a weak D call TRBD1 (5 bases). This CDR3 has 15 residues. The V gene lost 4 bases and the J gene lost 1 base, with 14 bases spanning the gap. Germline V gives CDR1 ENHRY, CDR2 SYGVKD. The CDR3 coding sequence is TGTGCCATCAGTGTTGGAACAGGAGCTTCCTACGAGCAGTACTTC. This translates into CAISVGTGASYEQYF.

This clonotype was picked up many times. The genes are TRBV20-1 and TRBJ1-6, with a tentative D call TRBD1 (6 bases). This CDR3 is 15 amino acids long. The germline CDR1 and CDR2 sequences are DFQATT and SNEGSKA (reference sequence). V dropped 0 bases and J dropped 8 bases, with 14 bases sitting between them. The CDR3 is CSARDVRGWDSPLHF. CDR3 DNA sequence: TGCAGTGCTAGAGATGTGAGGGGGTGGGATTCACCCCTCCACTTT.

The sample holds many counts of this clonotype. The V and J genes are TRBV15 and TRBJ1-1; D is perhaps TRBD1 (6 bases). CDR3 size: 17 residues. The ends were cut back, 0 bases at V and 2 bases at J, with 16 bases in the middle. Germline V CDR1 and CDR2: LNHNV, YYDKDF (reference sequence). The CDR3 DNA follows: TGTGCCACCAGCAGAGATACCCGGGGGCGTATAAACACTGAAGCTTTCTTT. This sequence encodes CATSRDTRGRINTEAFF.

This clonotype was seen repeatedly, ten times or more. The rearrangement uses TRBV20-1 and TRBJ2-1; 9 bases agree with TRBD2. This CDR3 contains 14 residues. Unmatched junction bases numbered 5, after V lost 6 bases and J lost 2 bases. Germline V lookup: CDR1 DFQATT, CDR2 SNEGSKA (reference sequence). Here the CDR3 reads CSAAIAGAYNEQFF. The CDR3 region has the DNA TGCAGTGCCGCGATAGCGGGAGCCTACAATGAGCAGTTCTTC.

The table lists this clonotype with many counts. The chain employs TRBV27 and TRBJ1-1; D remains unclear. Trimming left V 1 base short and J 3 bases short, with 6 bases between. This CDR3 is 13 amino acids long. CDR1 is MNHEY and CDR2 is SMNVEV in the germline V gene (reference sequence). CDR3 amino acids: CASSLLGHTEAFF. The CDR3, as DNA: TGTGCCAGCAGTTTATTGGGCCACACTGAAGCTTTCTTT.